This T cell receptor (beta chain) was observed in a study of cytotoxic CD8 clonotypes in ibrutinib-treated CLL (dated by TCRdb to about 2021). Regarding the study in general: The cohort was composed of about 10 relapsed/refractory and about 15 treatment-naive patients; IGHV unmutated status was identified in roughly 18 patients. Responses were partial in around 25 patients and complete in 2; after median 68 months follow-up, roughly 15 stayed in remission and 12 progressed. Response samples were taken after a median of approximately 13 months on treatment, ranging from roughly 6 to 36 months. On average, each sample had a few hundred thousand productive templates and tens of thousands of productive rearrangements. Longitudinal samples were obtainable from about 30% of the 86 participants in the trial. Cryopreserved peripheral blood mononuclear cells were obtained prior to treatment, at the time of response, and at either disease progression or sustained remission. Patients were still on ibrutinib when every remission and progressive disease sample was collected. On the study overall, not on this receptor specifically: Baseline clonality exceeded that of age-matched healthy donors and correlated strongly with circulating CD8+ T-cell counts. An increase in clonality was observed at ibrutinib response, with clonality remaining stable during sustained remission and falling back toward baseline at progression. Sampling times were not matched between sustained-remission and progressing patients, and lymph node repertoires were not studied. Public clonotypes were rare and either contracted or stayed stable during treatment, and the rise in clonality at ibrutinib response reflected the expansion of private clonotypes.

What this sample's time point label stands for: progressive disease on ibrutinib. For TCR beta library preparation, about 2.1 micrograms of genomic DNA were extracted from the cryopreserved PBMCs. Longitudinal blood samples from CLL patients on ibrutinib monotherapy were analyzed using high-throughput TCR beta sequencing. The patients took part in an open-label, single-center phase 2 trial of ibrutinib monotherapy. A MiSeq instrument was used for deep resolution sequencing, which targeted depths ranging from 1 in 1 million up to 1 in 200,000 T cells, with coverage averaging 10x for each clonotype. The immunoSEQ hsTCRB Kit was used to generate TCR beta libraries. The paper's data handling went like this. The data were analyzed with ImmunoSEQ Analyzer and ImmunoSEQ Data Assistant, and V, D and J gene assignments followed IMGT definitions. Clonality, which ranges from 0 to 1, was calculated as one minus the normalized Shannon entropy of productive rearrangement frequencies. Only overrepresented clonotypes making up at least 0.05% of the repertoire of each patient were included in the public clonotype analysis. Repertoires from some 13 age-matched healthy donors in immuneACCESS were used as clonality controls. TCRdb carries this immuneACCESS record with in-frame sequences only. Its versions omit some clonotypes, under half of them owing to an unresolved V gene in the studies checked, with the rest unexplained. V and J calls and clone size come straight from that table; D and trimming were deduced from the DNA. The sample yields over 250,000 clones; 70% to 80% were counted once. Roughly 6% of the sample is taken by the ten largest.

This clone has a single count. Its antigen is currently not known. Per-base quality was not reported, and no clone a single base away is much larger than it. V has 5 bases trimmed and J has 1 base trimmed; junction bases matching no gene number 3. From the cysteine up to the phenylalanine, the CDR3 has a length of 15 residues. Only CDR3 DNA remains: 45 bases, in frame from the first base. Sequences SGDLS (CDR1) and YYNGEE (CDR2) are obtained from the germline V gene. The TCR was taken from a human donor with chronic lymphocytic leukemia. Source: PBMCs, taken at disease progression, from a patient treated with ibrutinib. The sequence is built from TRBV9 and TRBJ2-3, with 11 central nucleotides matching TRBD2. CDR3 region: CASRGTSGGTDTQYF. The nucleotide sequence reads TGTGCCAGCAGAGGGACTAGCGGTGGCACAGATACGCAGTATTTT. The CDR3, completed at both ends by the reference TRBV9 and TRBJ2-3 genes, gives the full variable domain DSGVTQTPKHLITATGQRVTLRCSPRSGDLSVYWYQQSLDQGLQFLIQYYNGEERAKGNILERFSAQQFPDLHSELNLSSLELGDSALYFCASRGTSGGTDTQYFGPGTRLTVL.